What follows are 16 T cell receptor beta chains derived from one specimen sequenced in a study of blood T cell repertoires in COVID-19. Using immunoSEQ multiplex PCR, the repertoire was profiled, and TCRdb retains in-frame clones only, with some absent. The table includes 200,000 to 250,000 clones, more than 75% detected once. Specimen: peripheral blood. The receptors come from a young woman who had recovered from COVID-19.

This chain connects TRBV5-1 to TRBJ2-5, with 13 bases lining up with TRBD2. The CDR3 is 15 residues long. Germline CDR1 and CDR2: SGHRS and YFSETQ. With V trimmed by 2 bases and J by 5 bases, 3 bases remained unmatched. The DNA of the CDR3 is TGCGCCAGCAGCTTCCGGGGACTAGCGGGGGAGACCCAGTACTTC. The encoded protein is CASSFRGLAGETQYF.

The chain couples TRBV19 to TRBJ1-2, with D perhaps TRBD1 (6 bases). The CDR3 contains 17 residues. The V end lost 7 bases, the J end lost 5 bases, and 26 bases lay between the germline ends. Germline V gene sequence: CDR1 LNHDA, CDR2 SQIVND (reference sequence). In DNA, the CDR3 is TGTGCCAGTACCCTAAATAGGGGCGTCACAGGGCTATATGGCTACACCTTC. It codes for CASTLNRGVTGLYGYTF.

The chain is built from TRBV5-1 and TRBJ2-7, with TRBD2 as a possible D gene (6 bases). Trimming removed 4 bases from V and 0 bases from J, with 14 bases in between. The CDR3 totals 15 residues. The germline V gene has CDR1 SGHRS and CDR2 YFSETQ. The CDR3 DNA follows: TGCGCCAGCAGCATTGACCCGGGAGCCTCCTACGAGCAGTACTTC. Translation: CASSIDPGASYEQYF.

This rearrangement joins TRBV23-1 to TRBJ2-7, with 7 bases fitting TRBD1. TRBV23-1 is identified as an open reading frame with a role that is uncertain. The V gene end was trimmed by 9 bases and the J gene end by 1 base; junction bases not matched to a gene: 9. The CDR3 covers 14 residues. This chain's CDR3 is CARLRQGPSYEQYF. CDR3 coding DNA: TGCGCCAGGTTACGACAGGGACCTTCCTACGAGCAGTACTTC.

The V gene is TRBV15, the J gene TRBJ2-7; 7 nucleotides agree with TRBD1. The CDR3 has 14 amino acids. The trim removed 2 bases at V and 2 bases at J, leaving 3 bases unmatched. CDR1 is LNHNV and CDR2 is YYDKDF in the germline V gene (reference sequence). The CDR3 DNA is TGTGCCACCAGCAGAACGGACAGGACCTACGAGCAGTACTTC. Translated, it gives CATSRTDRTYEQYF.

This chain links TRBV20-1 with TRBJ2-1, with D unclear. This CDR3 has 11 residues. The germline V gene has CDR1 DFQATT and CDR2 SNEGSKA (reference sequence). Deletions cut 0 bases from V and 8 bases from J, with 5 bases between. This CDR3 reads CSARDMYEQFF. CDR3 sequence (DNA): TGCAGTGCTAGAGACATGTATGAGCAGTTCTTC.

The chain combines TRBV5-1 with TRBJ2-2, with 9 bases that match TRBD1. Unmatched junction bases numbered 6, after V lost 1 base and J lost 5 bases. This CDR3 spans 16 amino acids. CDR1 is SGHRS and CDR2 is YFSETQ in the germline V gene. The CDR3 DNA reads as TGCGCCAGCAGCTTGCCTACAGGGGGCTCGACCGGGGAGCTGTTTTTT. Translated, it gives CASSLPTGGSTGELFF.

The chain carries TRBV10-3 and TRBJ2-1; TRBD1 agrees at 8 bases. CDR3 length equals 15 residues. The germline CDR1 and CDR2 sequences are ENHRY and SYGVKD. Unmatched junction bases numbered 2, after V lost 2 bases and J lost 2 bases. Here the CDR3 reads CAISEDRGAYNEQFF. The CDR3 bases are TGTGCCATCAGTGAGGACAGGGGAGCCTACAATGAGCAGTTCTTC.

The rearrangement joins TRBV5-6 to TRBJ1-2, with D tentatively TRBD1 (6 bases). This CDR3 contains 13 residues. CDR1 is SGHDT, CDR2 YYEEEE, per germline. Trimming took off 4 bases at V and 9 bases at J, with 16 bases between the two ends. The CDR3 is CASSEQGFDSYTF. The CDR3 DNA reads TGTGCCAGCAGCGAACAGGGTTTCGATAGCTACACCTTC.

As for this clone: A junction end diverges from the germline sequence, so it may reflect a read error. The chain is built from TRBV20-1 and TRBJ1-1; 9 nucleotides align to TRBD1. The CDR3 length is 9 residues. Per the germline V gene, CDR1 is DFQATT and CDR2 is SNEGSKA (reference sequence). Here the CDR3 reads CSAKKQGAF. CDR3 coding DNA: TGCAGTGCAAAAAAACAGGGGGCCTTT.

The J gene is TRBJ1-5, the V gene TRBV30; D is unresolved. Trimming removed 1 base at V and 3 bases at J, with 10 bases between. The CDR3 consists of 14 residues. Germline V lookup: CDR1 GTSNPN, CDR2 SVGIG (reference sequence). CDR3 in amino acids: CAWSASHPNQPQHF. CDR3 nucleotides: TGTGCCTGGAGTGCCAGTCACCCCAATCAGCCCCAGCATTTT. Supplemented by reference TRBV30 and TRBJ1-5, the full variable domain reads SQTIHQWPATLVQPVGSPLSLECTVEGTSNPNLYWYRQAAGRGLQLLFYSVGIGQISSEVPQNLSASRPQDRQFILSSKKLLLSDSGFYLCAWSASHPNQPQHFGDGTRLSIL.

The chain recombines TRBV7-2 with TRBJ2-5, with a tentative D call TRBD1 (5 bases). Looked up from germline, CDR1 is SGHTA and CDR2 is FQGNSA. Trimming took off 0 bases at V and 2 bases at J, with 13 bases between the two ends. This CDR3 region has 16 residues. The CDR3 nucleotides are TGTGCCAGCAGCTTAGCTCTAGGGGTCACACAAGAGACCCAGTACTTC. This gives the protein CASSLALGVTQETQYF.

About this clone: In the same sample, other DNA sequences code for this CDR3. The chain uses TRBV5-4 and TRBJ2-1; TRBD2 aligns across 7 bases. The CDR3 contains 14 residues. The germline gives CDR1 SGHNT, CDR2 YYREEE (reference sequence). V trimming: 3 bases; J trimming: 13 bases; junction bases outside the gene matches: 13. The CDR3 region has the DNA TGTGCCAGCAGCTCTACCTTGCGCCTAGCGGAACAGTTCTTC. As protein: CASSSTLRLAEQFF.

The rearrangement joins TRBV3-1 (or the pseudogene TRBV3-2) to TRBJ2-3; TRBD1 matches at 8 bases. Trimming removed 5 bases from V and 0 bases from J; junction bases left unmatched: 13. The CDR3 is made up of 18 amino acids. The germline gives CDR1 LGHDT, CDR2 YNNKEL (reference sequence). In DNA, the CDR3 is TGTGCCAGCAGCTTCCCTTCCTGGGACAGGAGTAGCACAGATACGCAGTATTTT. Its translation: CASSFPSWDRSSTDTQYF.

The V call is TRBV20-1, the J call TRBJ1-2; a weak D match, TRBD1 (5 bases). V was pared by 3 bases and J by 7 bases, with 9 bases between. This CDR3 contains 11 residues. Per the germline V gene, CDR1 is DFQATT and CDR2 is SNEGSKA (reference sequence). The CDR3 here is CSARPGGGYTF. CDR3 bases: TGCAGTGCTAGGCCCGGGGGTGGCTACACCTTC.

J is TRBJ1-2 and V is TRBV10-2; 8 bases agree with TRBD1. The germline V gene encodes CDR1 WSHSY and CDR2 SAAADI. V shed 10 bases, J shed 6 bases, and the junction held 16 bases outside the gene matches. This CDR3 has 15 residues. The chain's CDR3 is CATTTGADLRHGYTF. CDR3 sequence (DNA): TGCGCCACAACGACAGGGGCCGATCTCCGCCATGGCTACACCTTC.